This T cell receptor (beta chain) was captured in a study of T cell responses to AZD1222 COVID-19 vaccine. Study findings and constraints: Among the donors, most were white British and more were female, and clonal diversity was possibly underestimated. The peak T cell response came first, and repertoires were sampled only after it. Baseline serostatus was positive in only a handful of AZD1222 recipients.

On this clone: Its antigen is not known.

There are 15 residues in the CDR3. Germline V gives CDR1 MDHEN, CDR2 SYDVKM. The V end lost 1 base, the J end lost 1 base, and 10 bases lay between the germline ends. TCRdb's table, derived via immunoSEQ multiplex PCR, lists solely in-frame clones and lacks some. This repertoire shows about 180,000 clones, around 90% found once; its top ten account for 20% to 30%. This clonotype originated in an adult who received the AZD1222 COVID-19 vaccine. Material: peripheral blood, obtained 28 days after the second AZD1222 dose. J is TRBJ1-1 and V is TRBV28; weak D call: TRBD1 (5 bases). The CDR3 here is CASSLSGHQNTEAFF. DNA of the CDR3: TGTGCCAGCAGTTTATCCGGACACCAGAACACTGAAGCTTTCTTT.